This entry lists 25 T cell receptor beta chains sequenced from one sample in a study of radiation and T cells in renal cell carcinoma. This sample's treatment: treatment-naive control, cytoreductive nephrectomy. Profiled with immunoSEQ multiplex PCR; TCRdb holds only in-frame clones, not every one. The table shows tens of thousands of clones, with 55% to 70% occurring only once. This specimen was tumor tissue, taken from a patient whose treatment was nephrectomy without radiotherapy. All receptors derive from a man aged 35-49 years with renal cell carcinoma.

The CDR3 loop reads CASSAWGEGVYNEQFF. The CDR3 coding sequence is TGTGCCAGCAGCGCCTGGGGGGAGGGCGTCTACAATGAGCAGTTCTTC. This chain links TRBV5-6 with TRBJ2-1; the match to TRBD2 covers 7 bases. This CDR3 is 16 amino acids long. With V trimmed by 4 bases and J by 3 bases, 10 bases remained unmatched. The germline CDR1 and CDR2 sequences are SGHDT and YYEEEE.

This clone turned up a few times. V is TRBV19 and J is TRBJ1-1; weak D call: TRBD1 (5 bases). The CDR3 loop spans 14 amino acids. V was trimmed by 3 bases and J by 0 bases, leaving 8 bases between them. Germline loops: CDR1 LNHDA, CDR2 SQIVND (reference sequence). CDR3 amino acids: CASSMQGVNTEAFF. Written as DNA, the CDR3 is TGTGCCAGTAGTATGCAGGGTGTGAACACTGAAGCTTTCTTT.

The CDR3 region has the DNA TGCGCCAGCAGTGACGCGACAGGGGAGGACACTGAAGCTTTCTTT. Protein: CASSDATGEDTEAFF. This chain uses TRBV10-2 with TRBJ1-1; TRBD1 agrees at 8 bases. Losses at the gene ends were 3 bases for V and 3 bases for J; bases not matched to a gene: 6. Germline CDR1 and CDR2: WSHSY and SAAADI. This CDR3 region has 15 residues.

There are many counts of this clone. The V gene is TRBV7-2, the J gene TRBJ2-3; D unclear. Germline V gene data show CDR1 as SGHTA and CDR2 as FQGNSA. This CDR3 region has 12 residues. Trimming pared 9 bases from V and 5 bases from J, leaving 12 bases between. The CDR3 DNA is TGTGCCAGTAAAAAAGCCGGAGATACGCAGTATTTT. Residues: CASKKAGDTQYF.

The J gene is TRBJ1-1, the V gene TRBV4-1, with 8 bases aligning to TRBD1. The germline V gene encodes CDR1 MGHRA and CDR2 YSYEKL. Trimming cost V 4 bases and J 10 bases; bases outside gene matches: 14. This CDR3 region has 15 residues. The CDR3 sequence: CASSLVSGQGELAFF. In DNA form, the CDR3 reads TGCGCCAGCAGCCTTGTTAGTGGACAGGGCGAGTTAGCTTTCTTT.

The CDR3 DNA reads as TGCGCCAGCAGCCAAGAAGGGAGATCTGAAGCTTTCTTT. Translation: CASSQEGRSEAFF. The J gene is TRBJ1-1, the V gene TRBV4-3; D is ambiguous. V dropped 0 bases and J dropped 6 bases, with 8 bases sitting between them. CDR3 size: 13 residues. Germline V gene lookup returns CDR1 LGHNA and CDR2 YSLEER.

V is TRBV5-6 and J is TRBJ2-1; 7 positions match TRBD2. Germline lookup yields CDR1 SGHDT and CDR2 YYEEEE. The CDR3 is 15 residues long. After removal of 1 base from V and 4 bases from J, the junction contained 5 bases not matched to a gene. The CDR3 DNA reads TGTGCCAGCAGCTTGTACGGGAGGCCTTACAATGAGCAGTTCTTC. Translating gives CASSLYGRPYNEQFF.

The chain links TRBV10-1 to TRBJ2-5, with 7 bases lining up with TRBD2. V lost 6 bases and J lost 3; bases outside the gene matches: 10. Per the germline V gene, CDR1 is WNHNN and CDR2 is SYGVQD (reference sequence). The CDR3 spans 15 residues. In DNA, the CDR3 is TGCGCCAGCAGCGGAGGAGCTAGCGGAGAAGAGACCCAGTACTTC. Residues: CASSGGASGEETQYF.

This clone was seen only once. CDR3 DNA sequence: TGTGCCAGCAGCTCCGATTTTGGGGGAAAGACCCAGTACTTC. Protein: CASSSDFGGKTQYF. The gene calls are TRBV7-2 and TRBJ2-5; D could derive from TRBD1 or TRBD2 (5 bases each). Trimming shortened V by 4 bases and J by 6 bases, and 15 bases separated the two germline ends. Germline V lookup: CDR1 SGHTA, CDR2 FQGNSA. The CDR3 loop spans 14 amino acids.

This chain uses TRBV9 with TRBJ1-3, with 8 bases that match TRBD1. Germline trimming cut 3 bases from V and 0 bases from J; bases unmatched to any gene: 8. This CDR3 is built from 17 residues. Germline CDR1 is SGDLS and CDR2 is YYNGEE. The CDR3 loop reads CASSGHPGQASGNTIYF. The DNA for the CDR3 is TGTGCCAGCAGCGGCCACCCGGGACAGGCCTCTGGAAACACCATATATTTT. Looking up the rest from reference TRBV9 and TRBJ1-3 gives the full variable domain: DSGVTQTPKHLITATGQRVTLRCSPRSGDLSVYWYQQSLDQGLQFLIQYYNGEERAKGNILERFSAQQFPDLHSELNLSSLELGDSALYFCASSGHPGQASGNTIYFGEGSWLTVV.

The chain employs TRBV7-9 and TRBJ2-5; a possible D gene is TRBD2 (7 bases). This CDR3 has 16 residues. V lost 1 base and J 7 bases, leaving 19 bases between the germline ends. The germline CDR1 and CDR2 sequences are SEHNR and FQNEAQ (reference sequence). CDR3 bases: TGTGCCAGCAGCTTAGGCGGGGGCCCGACGTCGGTGACCCAGTACTTC. It encodes CASSLGGGPTSVTQYF.

This rearrangement joins TRBV28 to TRBJ2-7, with 10 bases fitting TRBD1. V trimming: 7 bases; J trimming: 3 bases; junction bases outside the gene matches: 9. CDR1 MDHEN and CDR2 SYDVKM come from the germline V gene. The CDR3 length is 15 residues. As DNA, the CDR3 is TGTGCCAGCAACCCAGGGACAGGGGAGATCTACGAGCAGTACTTC. It codes for CASNPGTGEIYEQYF. Looking up the rest from reference TRBV28 and TRBJ2-7 gives the full variable domain: DVKVTQSSRYLVKRTGEKVFLECVQDMDHENMFWYRQDPGLGLRLIYFSYDVKMKEKGDIPEGYSVSREKKERFSLILESASTNQTSMYLCASNPGTGEIYEQYFGPGTRLTVT.

This rearrangement joins TRBV7-9 to TRBJ1-1; D unresolved. Germline-derived CDR1 and CDR2 are SEHNR and FQNEAQ (reference sequence). Trimming removed 2 bases from V and 0 bases from J, with 7 bases in between. The CDR3 runs 14 residues. The CDR3 DNA reads as TGTGCCAGCAGCTTAAGGTCAGTGAACACTGAAGCTTTCTTT. Translated, it gives CASSLRSVNTEAFF.

The gene calls are TRBV5-4 and TRBJ1-6, with TRBD1 as a possible D gene (6 bases). The germline CDR1 and CDR2 sequences are SGHNT and YYREEE (reference sequence). The CDR3 spans 15 residues. V lost 2 bases to trimming and J lost 4 bases, with 10 bases between them. CDR3 amino acids: CASSFGTIYNSPLHF. The DNA of the CDR3 is TGTGCCAGCAGCTTCGGGACAATATATAATTCACCCCTCCACTTT.

J is TRBJ2-5 and V is TRBV6-4; 7 bases map to TRBD1. Germline CDR1 and CDR2: MRHNA and SNTAGT. The V gene end was trimmed by 10 bases and the J gene end by 4 bases; junction bases not matched to a gene: 15. There are 15 residues in the CDR3. CDR3 in amino acids: CANIYNRGRTETQYF. The CDR3, as DNA: TGTGCCAACATCTATAACAGGGGTCGAACAGAGACCCAGTACTTC.

V is TRBV7-8 and J is TRBJ2-3, with 9 bases aligning to TRBD1. Germline CDR1 is SGHVS and CDR2 is FQNEAQ. V dropped 1 base and J dropped 2; count of bases not matched to a gene: 4. The CDR3 spans 16 residues. CDR3 DNA sequence: TGTGCCAGCAGCTTAGAACAGGGGGCGCTCACAGATACGCAGTATTTT. Its protein is CASSLEQGALTDTQYF.

CDR3 loop: CASSPGTGGFDEQFF. For the CDR3, the DNA is TGTGCCAGCAGCCCCGGGACAGGGGGCTTCGATGAGCAGTTCTTC. The chain recombines TRBV7-6 with TRBJ2-1, with 12 bases that match TRBD1. CDR1 is SGHVS, CDR2 FNYEAQ, per germline. This CDR3 contains 15 residues. With 5 bases clipped from V and 8 bases from J, the junction kept 7 bases outside the gene matches. Looking up the rest from reference TRBV7-6 and TRBJ2-1 gives the full variable domain: GAGVSQSPRYKVTKRGQDVALRCDPISGHVSLYWYRQALGQGPEFLTYFNYEAQQDKSGLPNDRFSAERPEGSISTLTIQRTEQRDSAMYRCASSPGTGGFDEQFFGPGTRLTVL.

The chain carries TRBV10-3 and TRBJ1-5; D may be TRBD1 (5 bases). CDR1 ENHRY and CDR2 SYGVKD come from the germline V gene. V lost 4 bases, J lost 6 bases, and 13 bases lay in between. The CDR3 is made up of 14 amino acids. The CDR3 spells CAISARDEGQPQHF. CDR3 DNA: TGTGCCATCAGTGCTAGGGACGAAGGTCAGCCCCAGCATTTT.

This rearrangement joins TRBV7-3 to TRBJ2-1; 8 bases are shared with TRBD2. The CDR3 runs to 15 residues. From germline, CDR1 is SGHTA and CDR2 FQGTGA. The trim removed 0 bases at V and 7 bases at J, leaving 5 bases unmatched. CDR3 region: CASSLTSGVINEQFF. CDR3 DNA: TGTGCCAGCAGCTTAACTAGCGGGGTTATTAATGAGCAGTTCTTC.

The V and J genes are TRBV6-6 and TRBJ2-7, with D perhaps being TRBD1 or TRBD2 (5 bases each). The CDR3 consists of 12 residues. The germline V gene encodes CDR1 MNHNY and CDR2 SVGAGI (reference sequence). Trimming stripped 8 bases from V and 0 bases from J, with 8 bases between. The CDR3 bases are TGTGCCAGCGGTGGGACCTCCTACGAGCAGTACTTC. Its translation: CASGGTSYEQYF.

The CDR3 is CASSGQGFGEKLFF. CDR3 nucleotides: TGTGCCAGCAGCGGACAGGGGTTCGGCGAAAAACTGTTTTTT. The rearrangement joins TRBV9 to TRBJ1-4; 8 bases fit TRBD1. Germline V gene data show CDR1 as SGDLS and CDR2 as YYNGEE. With V trimmed by 3 bases and J by 8 bases, 6 bases remained unmatched. This CDR3 has 14 residues.

The chain uses TRBV6-5 and TRBJ1-6; TRBD1 might be the D (5 bases). Germline V gives CDR1 MNHEY, CDR2 SVGAGI. V gave up 4 bases and J gave up 3 bases, with 10 bases separating them. The CDR3 spans 15 residues. The CDR3: CASSLGQNYNSPLHF. The DNA of the CDR3 is TGTGCCAGCAGTTTGGGGCAAAACTATAATTCACCCCTCCACTTT.

The genes are TRBV2 and TRBJ1-5; D is unresolved. This CDR3 comprises 13 residues. The V end was cut by 8 bases, the J end by 3 bases, with 11 bases between. Germline values: CDR1 SNHLY, CDR2 FYNNEI. For the CDR3, the DNA is TGTGCCAGCTCCTACGGCTACAATCAGCCCCAGCATTTT. It specifies CASSYGYNQPQHF.

The V call is TRBV7-6, the J call TRBJ2-2; D is uncertain. The CDR3 consists of 14 residues. V shed 1 base and J shed 1 base, with 4 bases lying between them. The germline gives CDR1 SGHVS, CDR2 FNYEAQ. In DNA form, the CDR3 reads TGTGCCAGCAGCTTAGGTGTGAACACCGGGGAGCTGTTTTTT. Protein: CASSLGVNTGELFF.

By its share, this clone is medium-sized. This chain joins TRBV7-8 and TRBJ2-3; the D is unclear. CDR1 is SGHVS, CDR2 FQNEAQ, per germline. Trimming took off 6 bases at V and 2 bases at J, with 15 bases between the two ends. The CDR3 sequence is 15 residues long. In DNA form, the CDR3 reads TGTGCCAGCAGTGTGTTGTCCAGGATCACAGATACGCAGTATTTT. Residues: CASSVLSRITDTQYF.